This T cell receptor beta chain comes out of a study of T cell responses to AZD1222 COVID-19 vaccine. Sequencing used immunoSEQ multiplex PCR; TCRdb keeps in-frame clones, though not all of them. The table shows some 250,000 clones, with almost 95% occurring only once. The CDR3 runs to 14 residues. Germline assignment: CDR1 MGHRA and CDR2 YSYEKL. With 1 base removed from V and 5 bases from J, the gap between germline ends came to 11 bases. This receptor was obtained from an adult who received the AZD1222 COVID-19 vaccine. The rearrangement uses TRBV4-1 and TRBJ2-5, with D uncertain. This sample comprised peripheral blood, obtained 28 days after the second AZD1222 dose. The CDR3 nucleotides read TGCGCCAGCAGCCAAGTTTTCGTGGGGGAGACCCAGTACTTC. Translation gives CASSQVFVGETQYF.